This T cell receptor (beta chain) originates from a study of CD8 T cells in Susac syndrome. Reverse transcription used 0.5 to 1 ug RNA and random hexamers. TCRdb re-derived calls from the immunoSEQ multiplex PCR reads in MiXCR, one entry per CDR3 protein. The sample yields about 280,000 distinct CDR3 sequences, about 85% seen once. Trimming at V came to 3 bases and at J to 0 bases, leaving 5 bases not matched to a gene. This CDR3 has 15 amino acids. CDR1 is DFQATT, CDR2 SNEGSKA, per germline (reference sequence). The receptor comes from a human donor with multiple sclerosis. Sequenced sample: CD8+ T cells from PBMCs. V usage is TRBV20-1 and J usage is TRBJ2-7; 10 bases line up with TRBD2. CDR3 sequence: CSARIAGGLSYEQYF. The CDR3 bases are TGCAGTGCTAGGATAGCGGGAGGCCTCTCCTACGAGCAGTACTTC.